A single sample is the source of the 8 T cell receptor beta chains below, sequenced in a study of cytomegalovirus exposure and HLA in healthy donors. 60 Vbeta and 13 Jbeta primers were used in PCR. Measured with immunoSEQ multiplex PCR; TCRdb has only the in-frame clones, and not every one. The sample carries roughly 150,000 clones, about 74% recorded once. The specimen sequenced was PBMCs. These TCRs come from a middle-aged woman in good health and CMV-seronegative.

The chain joins TRBV5-1 to TRBJ2-5; the D gene is possibly TRBD2 (6 bases). Germline-derived CDR1 and CDR2 are SGHRS and YFSETQ. Trimming took off 2 bases at V and 9 bases at J, with 26 bases between the two ends. The CDR3 sequence is 17 residues long. CDR3 protein: CASSFQRDFRRNVAQYF. DNA for the CDR3: TGCGCCAGCAGCTTTCAGAGGGACTTTCGGCGTAATGTGGCCCAGTACTTC.

This clone showed up just once. This sequence joins TRBV4-1 and TRBJ2-1, with D possibly TRBD2 on 7 matching bases. This CDR3 contains 19 residues. V lost 0 bases and J 3 bases, leaving 21 bases between the germline ends. Germline loops: CDR1 MGHRA, CDR2 YSYEKL. CDR3 in DNA: TGCGCCAGCAGCCAAGAATCACTTGGGGCGGGGGCCAGCTACAATGAGCAGTTCTTC. As protein: CASSQESLGAGASYNEQFF.

The table lists this clone with a count of one. The chain couples TRBV5-1 to TRBJ1-6; D is undetermined. Germline V gene data show CDR1 as SGHRS and CDR2 as YFSETQ. CDR3 length equals 15 residues. V dropped 5 bases and J dropped 4 bases, with 13 bases sitting between them. This CDR3 reads CASSFFKLYNSPLHF. CDR3 coding DNA: TGCGCCAGCAGTTTCTTTAAGCTTTATAATTCACCCCTCCACTTT. Full variable domain (outside the CDR3, taken from reference TRBV5-1 and TRBJ1-6): KAGVTQTPRYLIKTRGQQVTLSCSPISGHRSVSWYQQTPGQGLQFLFEYFSETQRNKGNFPGRFSGRQFSNSRSEMNVSTLELGDSALYLCASSFFKLYNSPLHFGNGTRLTVT.

This clone was seen a few times. This sequence joins TRBV18 and TRBJ2-7, with 9 bases fitting TRBD1. Germline V gene sequence: CDR1 KGHSH, CDR2 LQKENI. CDR3 size: 15 residues. V gave up 4 bases and J gave up 2 bases; unmatched junction bases: 6. The CDR3 region has the DNA TGTGCCAGCTCACTACCGGGACAGGGCACCTACGAGCAGTACTTC. Translated: CASSLPGQGTYEQYF.

The J gene is TRBJ1-3, the V gene TRBV5-5, with TRBD1 as a possible D gene (5 bases). This CDR3 is 15 amino acids long. Deletions cut 4 bases from V and 4 bases from J, with 15 bases between. Looked up from germline, CDR1 is SGHKS and CDR2 is YYEKEE (reference sequence). CDR3 region: CASSPTASEGNTIYF. The CDR3, as DNA: TGTGCCAGCAGCCCGACAGCGTCGGAGGGAAACACCATATATTTT.

The chain uses TRBV7-9 and TRBJ1-2, with a possible D match to TRBD1 (6 bases). V was pared by 8 bases and J by 6 bases, with 22 bases between. This CDR3 is built from 15 residues. Germline CDR1 and CDR2: SEHNR and FQNEAQ (reference sequence). Here the CDR3 DNA reads TGTGCCAGCCAAAGGACGGCAGGGGCGAGGCATGGCTACACCTTC. Its translation: CASQRTAGARHGYTF.

The chain carries TRBV5-6 and TRBJ1-3; no firm D call. The CDR3 runs 16 residues. The V end was cut by 4 bases, the J end by 0 bases, with 14 bases between. Germline CDR1 reads SGHDT; CDR2 reads YYEEEE. The CDR3 coding sequence is TGTGCCAGCAGCCGCGGTCTGGCGACCTCTGGAAACACCATATATTTT. It encodes CASSRGLATSGNTIYF.

The V and J genes are TRBV27 and TRBJ1-1; D not certain. The CDR3 has 13 residues. Germline CDR1 reads MNHEY; CDR2 reads SMNVEV (reference sequence). Between the trimmed V and J ends, which lost 8 bases and 6 bases, there was a span of 16 bases. The DNA of the CDR3 is TGTGCCAGCGGATCCCTAACAGCGGCTGAAGCTTTCTTT. Translating it yields CASGSLTAAEAFF.